One sample yielded the 10 T cell receptor beta chains listed below, sequenced in a study of shared clonotypes between healthy human individuals. Selected positively for CCR7 and CD45RO-negative, naive CD8 cells excluded terminally differentiated effector memory CD45RA+ cells. TCRdb's table, derived via immunoSEQ multiplex PCR, lists solely in-frame clones and lacks some. The sample shows roughly 890,000 clones, 80% to 95% of them seen only once. Sequencing was performed on naive CD8+ T cells sorted from blood. These receptors were obtained from a man younger than 40 in good health.

The V call is TRBV28, the J call TRBJ2-7; D may be TRBD1 (6 bases). The germline CDR1 and CDR2 sequences are MDHEN and SYDVKM. The CDR3 sequence is 15 residues long. Trimming removed 5 bases at V and 6 bases at J, with 20 bases between. CDR3 in amino acids: CASSPTEMAGVEQYF. The CDR3 DNA reads as TGTGCCAGCAGTCCGACGGAGATGGCAGGGGTCGAGCAGTACTTC.

This clone was picked up one time. J is TRBJ2-7 and V is TRBV7-6; 13 bases are a match to TRBD2. CDR3 length: 16 residues. The J segment lost 6 bases and the V segment lost 4 bases, leaving 9 bases of the junction unmatched. The germline gives CDR1 SGHVS, CDR2 FNYEAQ. CDR3 sequence reads: CASSSPGTSGTGEQYF. Written as DNA, the CDR3 is TGTGCCAGCAGCTCGCCCGGGACTAGCGGGACCGGCGAGCAGTACTTC.

V is TRBV27 and J is TRBJ2-1, with 13 positions matching TRBD2. The ends lost 5 bases at V and 7 bases at J; junction bases unmatched: 5. Germline CDR1 MNHEY, CDR2 SMNVEV (reference sequence). The CDR3 runs 15 residues. The CDR3 region is CASSPGLAGANEQFF. CDR3 in DNA: TGTGCCAGCAGTCCCGGACTAGCGGGAGCGAATGAGCAGTTCTTC.

In the case of this clone: Other DNA variants within this sample encode the same CDR3. The rearrangement joins TRBV10-1 to TRBJ2-3; no definite D call. Germline V gene lookup returns CDR1 WNHNN and CDR2 SYGVQD (reference sequence). The CDR3 sequence is 14 residues long. Trimming shortened V by 3 bases and J by 3 bases, and 10 bases separated the two germline ends. CDR3 loop: CASSDGKITDTQYF. CDR3 coding DNA: TGCGCCAGCAGTGATGGGAAGATTACAGATACGCAGTATTTT.

This clone occurred once. The chain has TRBV9 and TRBJ2-2, with TRBD1 matching 10 bases. Germline trimming cut 3 bases from V and 6 bases from J; bases unmatched to any gene: 5. This CDR3 is 15 amino acids long. CDR1 and CDR2 from the germline V gene are SGDLS and YYNGEE. This chain's CDR3 is CASSGRDRGPGELFF. DNA for the CDR3: TGTGCCAGCAGCGGCCGGGACAGGGGTCCCGGGGAGCTGTTTTTT.

This chain joins TRBV19 and TRBJ2-7, with TRBD1 matching over 7 bases. The CDR3 loop spans 14 amino acids. The ends lost 5 bases at V and 6 bases at J; junction bases unmatched: 10. Germline lookup yields CDR1 LNHDA and CDR2 SQIVND (reference sequence). The CDR3 region is CASSVGGAESEQYF. The CDR3 DNA is TGTGCCAGTAGTGTAGGGGGCGCCGAATCCGAGCAGTACTTC.

The chain combines TRBV5-5 with TRBJ2-1, with D uncertain. Trimming pared 2 bases from V and 8 bases from J, leaving 11 bases between. There are 13 residues in the CDR3. In germline, CDR1 is SGHKS, CDR2 YYEKEE (reference sequence). The CDR3 bases are TGTGCCAGCAGCTTAGACCTTCCAGATGAGCAGTTCTTC. This translates into CASSLDLPDEQFF.

The CDR3: CASSLLASGTDTQYF. In DNA, the CDR3 is TGTGCCAGCAGCTTACTTGCTAGCGGAACAGATACGCAGTATTTT. The chain links TRBV7-6 to TRBJ2-3; 7 positions agree with TRBD2. In germline, CDR1 is SGHVS, CDR2 FNYEAQ. This CDR3 is built from 15 residues. The J segment lost 3 bases and the V segment lost 2 bases, leaving 5 bases of the junction unmatched. Supplemented by reference TRBV7-6 and TRBJ2-3, the full variable domain reads GAGVSQSPRYKVTKRGQDVALRCDPISGHVSLYWYRQALGQGPEFLTYFNYEAQQDKSGLPNDRFSAERPEGSISTLTIQRTEQRDSAMYRCASSLLASGTDTQYFGPGTRLTVL.

The V call is TRBV6-5, the J call TRBJ2-1, with no clear D. Germline V CDR1 and CDR2: MNHEY, SVGAGI. Trimming took off 1 base at V and 6 bases at J, with 4 bases between the two ends. The CDR3 is 12 amino acids. The CDR3: CASSYWGNEQFF. The CDR3 DNA follows: TGTGCCAGCAGTTACTGGGGCAATGAGCAGTTCTTC.

A single count supports this clone. The CDR3 loop reads CSVDNYLVTDTQYF. Written as DNA, the CDR3 is TGCAGCGTTGATAACTACCTAGTCACAGATACGCAGTATTTT. This chain joins TRBV29-1 and TRBJ2-3; D gene ambiguous. CDR3 length: 14 amino acids. Between the trimmed V and J ends, which lost 3 bases and 2 bases, there was a span of 12 bases. Germline V gives CDR1 SQVTM, CDR2 ANQGSEA.